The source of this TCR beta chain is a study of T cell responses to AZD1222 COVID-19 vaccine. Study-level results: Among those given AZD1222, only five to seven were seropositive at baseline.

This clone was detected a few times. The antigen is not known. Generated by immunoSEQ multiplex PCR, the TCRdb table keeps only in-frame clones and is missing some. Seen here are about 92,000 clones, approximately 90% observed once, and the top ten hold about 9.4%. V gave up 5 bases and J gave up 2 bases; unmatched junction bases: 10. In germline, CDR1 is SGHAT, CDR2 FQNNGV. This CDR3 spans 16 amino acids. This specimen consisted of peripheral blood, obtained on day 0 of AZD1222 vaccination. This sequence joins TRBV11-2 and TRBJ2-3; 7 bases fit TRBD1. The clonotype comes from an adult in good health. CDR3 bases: TGTGCCAGCAGCACCCGACAGGGTGGGAACACAGATACGCAGTATTTT. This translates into CASSTRQGGNTDTQYF.